The 5 T cell receptor beta chains below were found in one sample sequenced in a study of T-cell reconstitution after alpha-beta-depleted transplantation in children. Preparation of the TCRbeta library involved a method that used unique molecular identifiers. TCRdb re-called the PCR reads with MiXCR, one entry per CDR3 protein. The sample has about 200,000 distinct CDR3 sequences, 6.6% seen once; the top ten hold about 6%. Sequenced material: PBMCs, taken before TCRalphabeta/CD19-depleted stem cell transplant. The source of these receptors is a boy between 2 and 10 years old with acute lymphoblastic leukemia, due to receive a stem cell transplant.

This chain connects TRBV30 to TRBJ2-2, with TRBD1 matching over 7 bases. J was trimmed by 2 bases and V by 5 bases; bases with no gene match: 5. CDR1 is GTSNPN and CDR2 is SVGIG in the germline V gene (reference sequence). CDR3 length: 14 residues. The chain's CDR3 is CAWAGTANTGELFF. The CDR3 coding sequence is TGTGCCTGGGCCGGGACAGCTAACACCGGGGAGCTGTTTTTT.

J is TRBJ1-2 and V is TRBV6-5, with 9 bases matching TRBD1. This CDR3 region has 16 residues. Germline CDR1 reads MNHEY; CDR2 reads SVGAGI. V dropped 2 bases and J dropped 6; count of bases not matched to a gene: 10. The DNA of the CDR3 is TGTGCCAGCAGTTACCATCAGCACAGGGGGCCCCATGGCTACACCTTC. As protein: CASSYHQHRGPHGYTF.

This clonotype was observed at least ten times. This chain uses TRBV18 with TRBJ2-2, with D hard to call. Germline CDR1 is KGHSH and CDR2 is LQKENI. V gave up 3 bases and J gave up 7 bases, with 12 bases separating them. The CDR3 totals 14 residues. CDR3 loop: CASSPREMDGELFF. CDR3 coding DNA: TGTGCCAGCTCACCGCGCGAGATGGACGGGGAGCTGTTTTTT.

In this sample, this clonotype turned up many times. The V and J genes are TRBV29-1 and TRBJ1-5; 9 bases are a match to TRBD1. The CDR3 sequence is 13 residues long. From germline, CDR1 is SQVTM and CDR2 ANQGSEA. Trimming at V came to 5 bases and at J to 2 bases, leaving 1 base not matched to a gene. The CDR3 sequence: CSVRTGGNQPQHF. CDR3 coding DNA: TGCAGCGTTCGGACAGGGGGCAATCAGCCCCAGCATTTT.

This clonotype was observed at least ten times. The CDR3 reads CASSPGGPSDTQYF. CDR3 DNA sequence: TGTGCCAGCAGCCCCGGAGGGCCGTCAGATACGCAGTATTTT. The chain is built from TRBV4-2 and TRBJ2-3, with D possibly matching TRBD2 (6 bases). The CDR3 is 14 amino acids. The V end lost 4 bases, the J end lost 4 bases, and 12 bases lay between the germline ends. Germline values: CDR1 LGHNA, CDR2 YNFKEQ.